This T cell receptor (beta chain) came from a study of cytomegalovirus exposure and HLA in healthy donors. General study points: In a later analysis, across HLA loci, associated TCR counts were highest for DRB1, lowest for HLA-C. Among TCR beta chains of equal frequency, HLA-associated ones were more clonally expanded in a later analysis. Specificity for CMV antigens was confirmed in vitro for a few of the CMV-associated chains.

The J segment lost 5 bases and the V segment lost 6 bases, leaving 11 bases of the junction unmatched. CDR3 length equals 15 residues. CDR1 is MNHNS and CDR2 is SASEGT in the germline V gene. Regarding this clone: Its antigen is unknown.

Researchers ran the PCR with 60 Vbeta and 13 Jbeta primers. Sequencing used immunoSEQ multiplex PCR; TCRdb keeps in-frame clones, though not all of them. The table lists approximately 59,000 clones, over 50% of them singletons, with approximately 3% in the top ten. The donors were healthy bone marrow donors. This sequence originates from a man aged 25 to 40 in good health and CMV-seronegative. The chain uses TRBV6-1 and TRBJ2-7; 9 bases are a match to TRBD1. Input material: PBMCs. CDR3 coding DNA: TGTGCCAGCAGGGTAACCGGGACAGGGTATAACGAGCAGTACTTC. Amino acids: CASRVTGTGYNEQYF.